This entry lists 21 T cell receptor beta chains sequenced from one sample in a study of blood T cell repertoires in COVID-19. The data were produced by immunoSEQ multiplex PCR, yet TCRdb's version contains in-frame clones alone and is incomplete. The sample has under 200,000 clones; approximately 80% are singletons. The sequencing input was peripheral blood. The receptors stem from a woman aged 60-75 years with acute or convalescent COVID-19.

The chain combines TRBV7-9 with TRBJ2-7; D is perhaps TRBD1 (6 bases). Between the trimmed V and J ends, which lost 3 bases and 0 bases, there was a span of 15 bases. Germline V CDR1 and CDR2: SEHNR, FQNEAQ (reference sequence). This CDR3 contains 16 residues. In nucleotides, the CDR3 is TGTGCCAGCAGCTTTACAGGGCCTAGGAGCTCCTACGAGCAGTACTTC. Translated: CASSFTGPRSSYEQYF.

This clone came up once. V usage is TRBV3-1 (or the pseudogene TRBV3-2) and J usage is TRBJ2-2, with TRBD1 identical over 7 bases. V lost 1 base, J lost 1 base, and 3 bases stayed unmatched. The CDR3 totals 16 residues. Germline-derived CDR1 and CDR2 are LGHDT and YNNKEL (reference sequence). CDR3 nucleotide sequence: TGTGCCAGCAGCCAAGGGGACAGCTTGAACACCGGGGAGCTGTTTTTT. Amino acids: CASSQGDSLNTGELFF.

The rearrangement joins TRBV7-6 to TRBJ2-5; 15 nucleotides line up with TRBD2. V was pared by 4 bases and J by 1 base, with 7 bases of the junction left unmatched. Per germline, CDR1 SGHVS and CDR2 FNYEAQ. This CDR3 spans 18 amino acids. The CDR3 sequence: CASSSLGLAGGGQETQYF. CDR3 bases: TGTGCCAGCAGCTCCCTGGGACTAGCGGGGGGTGGCCAAGAGACCCAGTACTTC.

The V gene is TRBV7-6, the J gene TRBJ1-3; 11 bases map to TRBD1. Germline-derived CDR1 and CDR2 are SGHVS and FNYEAQ. Trimming cost V 8 bases and J 3 bases; bases outside gene matches: 9. The CDR3 is made up of 16 amino acids. The CDR3 sequence is CASLEDRGRGGNTIYF. CDR3 in DNA: TGTGCCAGCTTAGAGGACAGGGGGCGAGGTGGAAACACCATATATTTT.

The CDR3 region has the DNA TGTGCCAGCAGTCAGAATGCGGGTGCGAACTACGAGCAGTACTTC. Translated, it gives CASSQNAGANYEQYF. This chain joins TRBV6-5 and TRBJ2-7; perhaps TRBD2 as D (5 bases). Germline CDR1 and CDR2: MNHEY and SVGAGI. The ends were cut back, 5 bases at V and 3 bases at J, with 17 bases in the middle. The length of the CDR3 is 15 residues.

V and J are TRBV7-9 and TRBJ2-5; TRBD2 might be the D (5 bases). Germline V lookup: CDR1 SEHNR, CDR2 FQNEAQ (reference sequence). Deletions cut 6 bases from V and 2 bases from J, with 7 bases between. The CDR3 is made up of 12 amino acids. The CDR3 DNA is TGTGCCAGCAGGGACTCACAAGAGACCCAGTACTTC. It specifies CASRDSQETQYF.

The CDR3, as DNA: TGCGCCAGCAGACCTCGGGGTAAGGGCACAGATACGCAGTATTTT. This codes for CASRPRGKGTDTQYF. The V gene is TRBV10-2, the J gene TRBJ2-3; weak D call: TRBD2 (5 bases). The CDR3 runs 15 residues. Deletions cut 6 bases from V and 1 base from J, with 14 bases between. CDR1 and CDR2 from the germline V gene are WSHSY and SAAADI.

The V call is TRBV5-6, the J call TRBJ2-2, with 7 bases fitting TRBD2. CDR1 is SGHDT and CDR2 is YYEEEE in the germline V gene. This CDR3 region has 17 residues. V trimming: 0 bases; J trimming: 3 bases; junction bases outside the gene matches: 8. CDR3 nucleotide sequence: TGTGCCAGCAGCTTGGCCTATAGCGGGCCCTACACCGGGGAGCTGTTTTTT. This translates into CASSLAYSGPYTGELFF.

This sequence joins TRBV5-1 and TRBJ2-7, with D unclear. V gave up 4 bases and J gave up 2 bases, with 4 bases separating them. Germline CDR1 SGHRS, CDR2 YFSETQ. CDR3 size: 11 residues. The CDR3 region has the DNA TGCGCCAGCAGCGACACCTACGAGCAGTACTTC. Protein sequence: CASSDTYEQYF.

V and J are TRBV7-2 and TRBJ2-7, with D hard to call. Germline values: CDR1 SGHTA, CDR2 FQGNSA. The length of the CDR3 is 15 residues. Trimming took 4 bases from V and 1 from J, leaving 14 bases between them. The CDR3 bases are TGTGCCAGCAGCTCTGTGCAACTGATGTCCTACGAGCAGTACTTC. Translated: CASSSVQLMSYEQYF.

J is TRBJ1-5 and V is TRBV6-5; 8 bases map to TRBD1. J was trimmed by 0 bases and V by 6 bases; bases with no gene match: 4. Per the germline V gene, CDR1 is MNHEY and CDR2 is SVGAGI. The CDR3 is 15 amino acids. DNA of the CDR3: TGTGCCAGCAGGACAGGGGACAATAGCAATCAGCCCCAGCATTTT. Residues: CASRTGDNSNQPQHF.

The V and J genes are TRBV12-3 or TRBV12-4 and TRBJ1-6; a possible D gene is TRBD1 (5 bases). The CDR3 spans 13 residues. Trimming stripped 6 bases from V and 9 bases from J, with 12 bases between. The CDR3 DNA sequence: TGTGCCAGCAGGGGCCTGGGGGGTTCACCCCTCCACTTT. It codes for CASRGLGGSPLHF.

The rearrangement links TRBV28 to TRBJ2-5; possible D gene TRBD2, 6 bases. In germline, CDR1 is MDHEN, CDR2 SYDVKM. The CDR3 covers 14 residues. Deletions cut 5 bases from V and 4 bases from J, with 14 bases between. CDR3 nucleotides: TGTGCCAGCAGTCGACCCCTCGGGGGAGAGACCCAGTACTTC. This encodes CASSRPLGGETQYF.

The rearrangement uses TRBV18 and TRBJ2-7, with TRBD2 as a possible D gene (6 bases). The CDR3 sequence is 15 residues long. The germline CDR1 and CDR2 sequences are KGHSH and LQKENI. V was trimmed by 1 base and J by 2 bases, leaving 12 bases between them. The DNA for the CDR3 is TGTGCCAGCTCACCACAGGAGGGGACGGCCTACGAGCAGTACTTC. This sequence encodes CASSPQEGTAYEQYF. The variable domain in full, with the rest retrieved from reference TRBV18 and TRBJ2-7, is NAGVMQNPRHLVRRRGQEARLRCSPMKGHSHVYWYRQLPEEGLKFMVYLQKENIIDESGMPKERFSAEFPKEGPSILRIQQVVRGDSAAYFCASSPQEGTAYEQYFGPGTRLTVT.

The V and J genes are TRBV11-2 and TRBJ2-1; 9 nucleotides match TRBD2. The CDR3 has 16 amino acids. CDR1 SGHAT and CDR2 FQNNGV come from the germline V gene. V shed 1 base, J shed 6 bases, and the junction held 7 bases outside the gene matches. CDR3 sequence: CASSLGGTSRGNEQFF. In DNA, the CDR3 is TGTGCCAGCAGCTTAGGGGGGACTAGCCGGGGCAATGAGCAGTTCTTC.

In its sample, this clone was seen a few times. The chain employs TRBV6-6 and TRBJ2-5; D remains unclear. The CDR3 consists of 15 residues. Germline V gene lookup returns CDR1 MNHNY and CDR2 SVGAGI (reference sequence). Trimming pared 2 bases from V and 1 base from J, leaving 11 bases between. The DNA of the CDR3 is TGTGCCAGCAGTTACAACGAGGTCCGCCAAGAGACCCAGTACTTC. Its protein product is CASSYNEVRQETQYF.

The sample holds one count of this clone. V gene TRBV10-3 combines with J gene TRBJ1-2; D remains unclear. V was shortened by 3 bases and J by 1 base, with 15 bases between the two germline ends. Germline lookup yields CDR1 ENHRY and CDR2 SYGVKD. This CDR3 spans 16 amino acids. In nucleotides, the CDR3 is TGTGCCATCAGTGACTTAATGAGGGAAGTTAACTATGGCTACACCTTC. Its protein is CAISDLMREVNYGYTF.

The chain joins TRBV11-2 to TRBJ2-2; the D is unclear. From germline, CDR1 is SGHAT and CDR2 FQNNGV. The CDR3 is 13 residues long. Between the trimmed V and J ends, which lost 5 bases and 4 bases, there was a span of 8 bases. The CDR3 sequence: CASSTSSTGELFF. The DNA of the CDR3 is TGTGCCAGCAGCACTTCAAGCACCGGGGAGCTGTTTTTT.

V usage is TRBV9 and J usage is TRBJ1-1; 9 nucleotides match TRBD1. CDR3 length equals 15 residues. V trimming: 1 base; J trimming: 1 base; junction bases outside the gene matches: 2. Germline values: CDR1 SGDLS, CDR2 YYNGEE. CDR3 sequence: CASSVPGQGNTEAFF. CDR3 coding DNA: TGTGCCAGCAGCGTACCGGGACAGGGGAACACTGAAGCTTTCTTT.

The V gene is TRBV11-2, the J gene TRBJ2-7, with D maybe TRBD2 (6 bases). This CDR3 has 15 amino acids. Trimming removed 5 bases from V and 0 bases from J, with 14 bases in between. Germline lookup yields CDR1 SGHAT and CDR2 FQNNGV. As DNA, the CDR3 is TGTGCCAGCAGCCAACCCGGGGGTTCCTCCTACGAGCAGTACTTC. This encodes CASSQPGGSSYEQYF.

The J gene is TRBJ1-3, the V gene TRBV7-8; D gene uncertain. This CDR3 comprises 14 residues. From germline, CDR1 is SGHVS and CDR2 FQNEAQ. Trimming removed 4 bases from V and 3 bases from J, with 10 bases in between. CDR3 sequence reads: CASSYLGVGNTIYF. The CDR3 DNA is TGTGCCAGCAGCTACTTAGGAGTTGGAAACACCATATATTTT. Variable domain in full (rest from reference TRBV7-8 and TRBJ1-3): GAGVSQSPRYKVAKRGQDVALRCDPISGHVSLFWYQQALGQGPEFLTYFQNEAQLDKSGLPSDRFFAERPEGSVSTLKIQRTQQEDSAVYLCASSYLGVGNTIYFGEGSWLTVV.